The 27 T cell receptor beta chains listed next were all sequenced from one sample in a study of blood T cell repertoires in COVID-19. Profiled with immunoSEQ multiplex PCR; TCRdb holds only in-frame clones, not every one. The profile shows roughly 250,000 clones, roughly 91% of them singletons. Sequenced input: peripheral blood. These receptors were obtained from a man aged 25-40 years with COVID-19, enrolled during active disease.

This clone was seen only a few times. This chain links TRBV12-5 with TRBJ1-5; TRBD1 matches 8 bases. V lost 2 bases and J lost 9; bases outside the gene matches: 9. The CDR3 is 15 residues long. Germline values: CDR1 LGHNT, CDR2 FRNRAP. The CDR3 DNA follows: TGTGCTAGTGGTTTGACCACGACAGGGGTGGGGCCCCAGCATTTT. Protein: CASGLTTTGVGPQHF.

This chain connects TRBV5-1 to TRBJ2-2; 9 nucleotides agree with TRBD2. The CDR3 loop spans 17 amino acids. Germline CDR1 SGHRS, CDR2 YFSETQ. V shed 3 bases, J shed 6 bases, and the junction held 12 bases outside the gene matches. CDR3 DNA: TGCGCCAGCAGCTGGCGGGGGGGCGAAAAGGGCCCCGGGGAGCTGTTTTTT. Protein product: CASSWRGGEKGPGELFF. The variable domain in full, with the rest retrieved from reference TRBV5-1 and TRBJ2-2, is KAGVTQTPRYLIKTRGQQVTLSCSPISGHRSVSWYQQTPGQGLQFLFEYFSETQRNKGNFPGRFSGRQFSNSRSEMNVSTLELGDSALYLCASSWRGGEKGPGELFFGEGSRLTVL.

The chain couples TRBV6-1 to TRBJ1-5; no reliable D call. The CDR3 extends over 14 amino acids. V was shortened by 3 bases and J by 4 bases, with 10 bases between the two germline ends. Germline V CDR1 and CDR2: MNHNS, SASEGT. The CDR3 coding sequence is TGTGCCAGCAGTGACGGGATCAGGAATCAGCCCCAGCATTTT. Translating gives CASSDGIRNQPQHF.

The CDR3 loop is CASSYSGQVNNEQFF. CDR3 sequence (DNA): TGTGCCAGCAGTTACTCCGGACAGGTTAACAATGAGCAGTTCTTC. This chain joins TRBV6-5 and TRBJ2-1; 7 bases align to TRBD1. With 0 bases clipped from V and 5 bases from J, the junction kept 4 bases outside the gene matches. The CDR3 has 15 residues. CDR1 and CDR2 (germline): MNHEY, SVGAGI.

The chain couples TRBV25-1 to TRBJ1-1, with 7 bases that match TRBD1. Germline V gene lookup returns CDR1 MGHDK and CDR2 SYGVNS. The V and J ends lost 4 bases and 0 bases, in that order; junction bases with no gene match: 5. The CDR3 contains 15 residues. CDR3 bases: TGTGCCAGCAGTGGACAGGGTTCGGTGAACACTGAAGCTTTCTTT. Translation: CASSGQGSVNTEAFF.

The V gene is TRBV6-1, the J gene TRBJ1-6; D possibly corresponds to TRBD1 (6 bases). CDR1 is MNHNS, CDR2 SASEGT, per germline. Trimming removed 2 bases from V and 3 bases from J, with 11 bases in between. There are 16 residues in the CDR3. The CDR3 is CASSELTGHYNSPLHF. The CDR3 DNA reads as TGTGCCAGCAGTGAATTGACAGGACACTATAATTCACCCCTCCACTTT.

The rearrangement links TRBV5-1 to TRBJ1-2, with D uncertain. V was cut by 4 bases and J by 2 bases, with 18 bases left in between. This CDR3 is built from 16 residues. Germline CDR1 and CDR2: SGHRS and YFSETQ. The CDR3 DNA sequence: TGCGCCAGCAGCCCCTCAGGTGGGGTAGCGAACTATGGCTACACCTTC. This sequence encodes CASSPSGGVANYGYTF.

The CDR3 DNA sequence: TGTGCCAGCAGCCTAACTACAGGGGGCTCTGGGGCCAACGTCCTGACTTTC. This gives the protein CASSLTTGGSGANVLTF. This sequence joins TRBV27 and TRBJ2-6; 8 bases are shared with TRBD1. CDR1 and CDR2 (germline): MNHEY, SMNVEV (reference sequence). The CDR3 is 17 residues long. J lost 0 bases, V lost 6 bases, and 7 bases had no gene match.

The V gene is TRBV2, the J gene TRBJ1-1; the D gene is possibly TRBD1 (5 bases). This CDR3 spans 12 amino acids. The germline gives CDR1 SNHLY, CDR2 FYNNEI. The germline V and J ends were trimmed by 5 bases and 7 bases, with 11 bases remaining between them. The CDR3 sequence: CASSMGGSEAFF. CDR3 nucleotides: TGTGCCAGCAGTATGGGGGGGAGTGAAGCTTTCTTT.

This clone was recorded once. V gene TRBV28 combines with J gene TRBJ2-1, with D possibly TRBD2 on 5 matching bases. The CDR3 is 13 residues long. Germline CDR1 and CDR2: MDHEN and SYDVKM. The V end was cut by 11 bases, the J end by 4 bases, with 15 bases between. CDR3 DNA sequence: TGTGCCGCAGCTACTCAGCGGTACAATGAGCAGTTCTTC. Translation gives CAAATQRYNEQFF.

The chain employs TRBV19 and TRBJ1-6; no firm D call. The CDR3 sequence is 16 residues long. Looked up from germline, CDR1 is LNHDA and CDR2 is SQIVND (reference sequence). The V end was cut by 0 bases, the J end by 8 bases, with 14 bases between. The CDR3 is CASSIDLATRDSPLHF. CDR3 DNA sequence: TGTGCCAGTAGTATAGATCTCGCGACTAGGGATTCACCCCTCCACTTT. The complete variable domain, with remaining parts taken from reference TRBV19 and TRBJ1-6, reads DGGITQSPKYLFRKEGQNVTLSCEQNLNHDAMYWYRQDPGQGLRLIYYSQIVNDFQKGDIAEGYSVSREKKESFPLTVTSAQKNPTAFYLCASSIDLATRDSPLHFGNGTRLTVT.

The chain couples TRBV7-7 to TRBJ2-5; 8 positions agree with TRBD2. In germline, CDR1 is SSHAT, CDR2 FNYEAQ (reference sequence). The J segment lost 2 bases and the V segment lost 6 bases, leaving 8 bases of the junction unmatched. This CDR3 contains 15 residues. CDR3 sequence reads: CASSLSGDSQETQYF. In DNA, the CDR3 is TGTGCCAGCAGTCTTAGCGGGGACTCTCAAGAGACCCAGTACTTC.

The V call is TRBV6-5, the J call TRBJ2-1; D might be TRBD1 (5 bases). The length of the CDR3 is 15 residues. Germline lookup yields CDR1 MNHEY and CDR2 SVGAGI. With 5 bases removed from V and 0 bases from J, the gap between germline ends came to 11 bases. The CDR3 DNA reads TGTGCCAGCAGTCGACTCGACAGCTCCTACAATGAGCAGTTCTTC. Translated, it gives CASSRLDSSYNEQFF.

This clone was observed a single time. The rearrangement uses TRBV7-5 and TRBJ2-7; the table calls TRBD1, which could not be checked here. TRBV7-5 is a pseudogene. The CDR3 contains 21 residues. The CDR3 DNA reads as TGTGTCAGAAGCTTAGTTGGATGTAGGGATCTAAGGGGCACCGGTAAGTACGAGCAGTACTTC. It specifies CVRSLVGCRDLRGTGKYEQYF.

This chain joins TRBV12-3 or TRBV12-4 and TRBJ1-2; D gene unclear. This CDR3 region has 13 residues. Trimming took off 8 bases at V and 0 bases at J, with 10 bases between the two ends. The CDR3 sequence: CASCRGTNYGYTF. For the CDR3, the DNA is TGTGCCAGCTGTCGCGGGACTAACTATGGCTACACCTTC.

V is TRBV5-1 and J is TRBJ1-1, with unresolved D. This CDR3 spans 18 amino acids. Germline V gives CDR1 SGHRS, CDR2 YFSETQ. V lost 0 bases, J lost 4 bases, and 22 bases lay in between. CDR3: CASSLDRIPLSSSTEAFF. The CDR3 DNA reads TGCGCCAGCAGCTTGGATAGAATCCCATTATCTTCGAGCACTGAAGCTTTCTTT.

The chain has TRBV29-1 and TRBJ2-3, with TRBD2 matching 11 bases. The length of the CDR3 is 14 residues. Per the germline V gene, CDR1 is SQVTM and CDR2 is ANQGSEA. V shed 6 bases, J shed 4 bases, and the junction held 6 bases outside the gene matches. The CDR3 nucleotides are TGCAGCGTAGGAATACTAGCGGGGGCAGATACGCAGTATTTT. This gives the protein CSVGILAGADTQYF.

This sequence joins TRBV5-6 and TRBJ1-3; no clear D gene. The CDR3 consists of 16 residues. Germline assignment: CDR1 SGHDT and CDR2 YYEEEE. Trimming took off 4 bases at V and 0 bases at J, with 14 bases between the two ends. Here the CDR3 reads CASSRGRGSSGNTIYF. CDR3 DNA sequence: TGTGCCAGCAGCCGTGGACGGGGATCCTCTGGAAACACCATATATTTT.

The chain employs TRBV6-5 and TRBJ1-3; D is possibly TRBD1 (5 bases). Trimming stripped 6 bases from V and 2 bases from J, with 14 bases between. The CDR3 extends over 15 amino acids. Germline CDR1 and CDR2: MNHEY and SVGAGI. The CDR3 sequence: CASSSSGMAGNTIYF. The CDR3 region has the DNA TGTGCCAGCAGCTCATCAGGGATGGCTGGAAACACCATATATTTT.

Here the CDR3 DNA reads TGTGCCAGTAGCCCAGGTAGCTATGGCTACACCTTC. Translation gives CASSPGSYGYTF. The J gene is TRBJ1-2, the V gene TRBV19; D uncertain. V shed 6 bases and J shed 4 bases, with 9 bases lying between them. In germline, CDR1 is LNHDA, CDR2 SQIVND (reference sequence). The CDR3 runs 12 residues.

The chain combines TRBV3-1 (or the pseudogene TRBV3-2) with TRBJ2-2; TRBD1 agrees at 7 bases. The V gene end was trimmed by 2 bases and the J gene end by 6 bases; junction bases not matched to a gene: 3. This CDR3 contains 14 residues. Per germline, CDR1 LGHDT and CDR2 YNNKEL (reference sequence). The CDR3 here is CASSQPGTAGELFF. The CDR3 DNA reads TGTGCCAGCAGCCAACCCGGGACAGCCGGGGAGCTGTTTTTT.

This chain uses TRBV23-1 with TRBJ1-5, with 8 bases identical to TRBD1. TRBV23-1 qualifies as an ORF whose function is uncertain. The CDR3 has 16 residues. V was clipped by 0 bases and J by 4 bases; unmatched bases: 5. The DNA for the CDR3 is TGCGCCAGCAGTCAATCATGGGACAGGTTAAATCAGCCCCAGCATTTT. Translating gives CASSQSWDRLNQPQHF.

The chain carries TRBV9 and TRBJ1-5; 10 nucleotides line up with TRBD1. CDR1 SGDLS and CDR2 YYNGEE come from the germline V gene. J lost 6 bases, V lost 3 bases, and 3 bases had no gene match. The CDR3 consists of 14 residues. The DNA for the CDR3 is TGTGCCAGCAGCGCGGGACAGGGGAGTCAGCCCCAGCATTTT. It translates to CASSAGQGSQPQHF.

J is TRBJ1-3 and V is TRBV6-1; D remains ambiguous. There are 15 residues in the CDR3. Germline CDR1 and CDR2: MNHNS and SASEGT. Trimming stripped 1 base from V and 3 bases from J, with 10 bases between. As DNA, the CDR3 is TGTGCCAGCAGTGAAGGGGCACTCTATGGAAACACCATATATTTT. It codes for CASSEGALYGNTIYF.

The chain joins TRBV4-1 to TRBJ1-2; no reliable D call. The CDR3 sequence is 16 residues long. CDR1 is MGHRA and CDR2 is YSYEKL in the germline V gene. The ends were cut back, 1 base at V and 7 bases at J, with 19 bases in the middle. The CDR3 DNA sequence: TGCGCCAGCAGCCAAGGAGGGTCCTATAGGTCCTTTGGCTACACCTTC. Amino acid sequence: CASSQGGSYRSFGYTF.

This chain links TRBV10-1 with TRBJ1-6; 7 bases fit TRBD1. Germline CDR1 reads WNHNN; CDR2 reads SYGVQD (reference sequence). The CDR3 is 16 amino acids. V was pared by 6 bases and J by 9 bases, with 14 bases of the junction left unmatched. The CDR3 sequence: CASRVSSTGIISPLHF. Written as DNA, the CDR3 is TGCGCCAGCAGAGTCTCGTCGACAGGGATCATTTCACCCCTCCACTTT.

This chain connects TRBV2 to TRBJ2-1; D might be TRBD2 (5 bases). The CDR3 spans 14 residues. Germline V gene lookup returns CDR1 SNHLY and CDR2 FYNNEI. Trimming removed 11 bases at V and 2 bases at J, with 16 bases between. CDR3 DNA: TGTGCCTGCAAGGAGGCAGATCCCTACAATGAGCAGTTCTTC. Its translation is CACKEADPYNEQFF.